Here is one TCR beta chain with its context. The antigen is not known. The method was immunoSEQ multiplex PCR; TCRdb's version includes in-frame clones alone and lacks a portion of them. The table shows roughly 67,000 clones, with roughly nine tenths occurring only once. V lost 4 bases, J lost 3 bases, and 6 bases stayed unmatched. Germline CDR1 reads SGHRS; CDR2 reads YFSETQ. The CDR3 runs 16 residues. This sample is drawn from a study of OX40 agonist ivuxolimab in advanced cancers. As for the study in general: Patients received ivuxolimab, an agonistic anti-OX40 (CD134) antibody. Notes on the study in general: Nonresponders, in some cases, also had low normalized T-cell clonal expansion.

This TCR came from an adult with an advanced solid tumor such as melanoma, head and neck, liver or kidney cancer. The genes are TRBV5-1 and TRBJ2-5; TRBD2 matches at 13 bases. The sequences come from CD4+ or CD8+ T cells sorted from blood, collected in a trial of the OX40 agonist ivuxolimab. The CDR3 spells CASSTWTSGSEETQYF. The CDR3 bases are TGCGCCAGCAGCACCTGGACTAGCGGGAGTGAAGAGACCCAGTACTTC.